The TCR beta chain under discussion was sequenced for a study of glioma-infiltrating T cells after dendritic cell vaccination listed by TCRdb under 2016. Study-wide context: Of the approximately 15 glioblastoma patients in the cohort, all drawn from Phase I and II dendritic cell vaccination trials, 9 were newly diagnosed and 6 had recurrent disease. To make the vaccine, monocyte-derived dendritic cells were cultured for seven to eight days with IL-4 and GM-CSF and then pulsed overnight with autologous tumor lysate. Between the early 2000s and the early 2010s, patients were given autologous tumor lysate-pulsed dendritic cell vaccination. Patients received three intradermal dendritic cell vaccine injections at biweekly intervals in the arm below the axilla. In glioblastoma patients vaccinated with dendritic cells, deep sequencing of TCR beta CDR3 regions served to measure the amount of tumor-infiltrating lymphocytes and to compare repertoires between tumor and blood. Survival after dendritic cell vaccination was correlated with TCR sequencing metrics, such as TIL content and the overlap between tumor and blood repertoires. Results the study describes overall, beyond this receptor: The cohort was small and heterogeneous, few patients had complete blood and tumor sets, and even fewer had initial-recurrent tumor pairs. Longer time to progression and overall survival after dendritic cell vaccination were predicted by higher estimated pretreatment TIL content. TCR clonality showed no direct relationship with survival, which suggests that a diverse polyclonal response may be important. The response model built on TCR overlap across three groups was characterized as speculative, with prospective validation still needed.

TCRB CDR3 regions were amplified from approximately 2 ug genomic DNA, or all available DNA if less, using the immunoSEQ assay. The multiplex PCR relied on 60 forward primers for TCR V beta segments and 13 reverse primers for J beta segments. To estimate reads per starting template, synthetic control templates were spiked into each sample at limiting dilution. The Illumina HiSeq System generated sequencing reads of 87 bp. Processing in the source paper ran as follows. PCR and sequencing errors were removed by a nearest neighbor algorithm that merged closely related sequences. TCR overlap was measured as the percentage of unique tumor TCR beta sequences that were also present in the peripheral blood of the same patient. In TCRdb, the immuneACCESS table is reduced to in-frame sequences with V and J assigned. These tables do not hold every clone; where another copy was compared, an unresolved V gene accounts for under half, and the others remain unexplained. V, J and clone size are those of that table, while D and trimming were read from the DNA. Recorded for this sample are 93,000 or so clones; around three quarters of them occurred a single time. The ten largest clones add up to approximately 5.9% of the sample.

Patients were selected for having adequate residual fresh-frozen tumor tissue and more than two years of available survival data. An isocitrate dehydrogenase mutation was not carried by any of the glioblastoma patients, although molecular status was otherwise variable. PBMC were collected before vaccination, two weeks after the third vaccination, and at tumor progression when it occurred. The Qiagen DNeasy Blood extraction Kit was used to extract genomic DNA. Inclusive of the bounding cysteine and phenylalanine, the CDR3 is 15 residues long. Just CDR3 DNA is preserved here, 45 bases in frame from base 1. CDR1 and CDR2, per the germline V gene, are MDHEN and SYDVKM. Germline trimming amounts to 8 bases on V and 0 bases on J, with 7 as the count of junction bases outside the gene matches. In the case of this clone: Its antigen target is currently unknown. The record has no base qualities; no much larger clone is one base away.

The receptor was derived from a human donor with glioblastoma. The source material was blood, sampled before dendritic cell vaccination. The V and J genes are TRBV28 and TRBJ2-3, and TRBD1 aligns with 8 junction nucleotides. The CDR3 in this case is CASGQGASSTDTQYF. The DNA reads TGTGCCAGCGGACAGGGCGCTTCTAGCACAGATACGCAGTATTTT.